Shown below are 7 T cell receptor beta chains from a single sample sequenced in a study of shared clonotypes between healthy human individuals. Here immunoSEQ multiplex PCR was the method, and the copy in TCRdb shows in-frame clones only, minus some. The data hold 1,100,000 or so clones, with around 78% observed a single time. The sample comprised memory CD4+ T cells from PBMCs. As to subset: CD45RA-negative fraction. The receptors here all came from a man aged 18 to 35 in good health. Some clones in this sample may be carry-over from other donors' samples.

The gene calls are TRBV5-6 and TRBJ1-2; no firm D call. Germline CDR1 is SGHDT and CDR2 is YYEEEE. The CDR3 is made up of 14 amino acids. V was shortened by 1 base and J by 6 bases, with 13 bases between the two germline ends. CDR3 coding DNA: TGTGCCAGCAGCTTGTTTGGTGCAAGCCATGGCTACACCTTC. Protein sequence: CASSLFGASHGYTF.

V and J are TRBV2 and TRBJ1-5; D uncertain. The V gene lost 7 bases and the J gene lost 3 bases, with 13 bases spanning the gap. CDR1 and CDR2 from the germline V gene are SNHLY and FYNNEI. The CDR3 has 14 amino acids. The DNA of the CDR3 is TGTGCCAGCAACACTAGAAACAACAATCAGCCCCAGCATTTT. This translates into CASNTRNNNQPQHF.

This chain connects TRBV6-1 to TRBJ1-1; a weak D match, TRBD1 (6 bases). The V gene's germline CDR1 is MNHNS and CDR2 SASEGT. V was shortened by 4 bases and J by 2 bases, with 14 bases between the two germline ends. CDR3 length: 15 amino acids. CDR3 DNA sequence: TGTGCCAGCAGTGGCCGGACAGCCGGCAACACTGAAGCTTTCTTT. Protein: CASSGRTAGNTEAFF.

In nucleotides, the CDR3 is TGCGCCAGCAGCGCGCAGACCAGTGATACGCAGTATTTT. The encoded protein is CASSAQTSDTQYF. This chain links TRBV5-1 with TRBJ2-3, with unresolved D. The CDR3 covers 13 residues. CDR1 SGHRS and CDR2 YFSETQ come from the germline V gene. V gave up 4 bases and J gave up 6 bases, with 12 bases separating them.

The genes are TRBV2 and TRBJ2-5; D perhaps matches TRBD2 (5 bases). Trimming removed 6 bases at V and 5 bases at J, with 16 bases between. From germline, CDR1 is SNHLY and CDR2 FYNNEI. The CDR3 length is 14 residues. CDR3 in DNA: TGTGCCAGCAGCCGCGGGTCCGGCGAGGAGACCCAGTACTTC. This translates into CASSRGSGEETQYF.

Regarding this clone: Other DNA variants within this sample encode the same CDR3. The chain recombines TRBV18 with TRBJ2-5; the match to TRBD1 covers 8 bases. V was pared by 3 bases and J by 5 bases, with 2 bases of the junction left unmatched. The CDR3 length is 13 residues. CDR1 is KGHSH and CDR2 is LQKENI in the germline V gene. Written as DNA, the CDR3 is TGTGCCAGCTCACCCCCAGGGGGCGAGACCCAGTACTTC. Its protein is CASSPPGGETQYF.

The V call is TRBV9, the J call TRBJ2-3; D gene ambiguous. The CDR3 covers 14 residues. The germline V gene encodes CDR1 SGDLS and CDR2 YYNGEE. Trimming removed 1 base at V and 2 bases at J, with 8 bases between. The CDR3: CASSVRSFTDTQYF. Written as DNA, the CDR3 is TGTGCCAGCAGCGTACGTTCCTTCACAGATACGCAGTATTTT.